The sequence of this T cell receptor (beta chain) was determined in a study of vaccination effects on CD4 cells after COVID-19. Investigators separated out CD4+ T cells once less than 11 days of culture had passed. The authors replaced half the medium with IL-2 medium on days 3 and 7. Repertoires were generated with immunoSEQ multiplex PCR, while TCRdb's copy carries only in-frame clones and drops some. The sample carries tens of thousands of clones, around 63% recorded once. Germline values: CDR1 SGHNT, CDR2 YYREEE (reference sequence). V lost 4 bases, J lost 0 bases, and 7 bases stayed unmatched. The CDR3 sequence is 16 residues long. This clone was seen only a few times. Its target is not known.

The material sequenced was CD4+ T cells from PBMCs cultured without peptide, taken before COVID-19 vaccination. This clonotype was obtained from a human donor who received a COVID-19 vaccine. The J gene is TRBJ2-7, the V gene TRBV5-4; 10 bases are a match to TRBD2. The chain's CDR3 is CASSPGGTSASYEQYF. CDR3 nucleotide sequence: TGTGCCAGCAGCCCAGGTGGGACTAGCGCCTCCTACGAGCAGTACTTC.